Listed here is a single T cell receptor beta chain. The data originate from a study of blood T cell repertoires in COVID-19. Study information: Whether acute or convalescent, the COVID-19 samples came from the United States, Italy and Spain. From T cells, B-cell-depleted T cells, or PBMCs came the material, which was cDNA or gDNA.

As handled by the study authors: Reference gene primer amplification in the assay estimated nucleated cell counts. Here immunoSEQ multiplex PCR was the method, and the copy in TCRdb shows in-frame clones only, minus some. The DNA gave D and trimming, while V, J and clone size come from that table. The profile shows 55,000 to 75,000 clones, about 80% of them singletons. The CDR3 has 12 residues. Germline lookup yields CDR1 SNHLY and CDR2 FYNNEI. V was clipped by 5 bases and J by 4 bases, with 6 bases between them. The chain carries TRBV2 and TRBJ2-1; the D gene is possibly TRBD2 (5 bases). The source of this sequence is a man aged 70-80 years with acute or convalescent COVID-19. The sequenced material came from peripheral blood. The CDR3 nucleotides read TGTGCCAGCAGTCGGGGATACAATGAGCAGTTCTTC. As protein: CASSRGYNEQFF.